This passage covers 9 T cell receptor beta chains from one sample sequenced in a study of response to subunit inactivated influenza vaccine. A single record per CDR3 protein comes from TCRdb applying MiXCR to the RT-PCR reads. The table includes hundreds of thousands of distinct CDR3 sequences, approximately 17% detected once. The sample was PBMCs from blood, taken 4 to 6 days after vaccination. The origin of the receptors is a man aged 50 to 59 who received an inactivated influenza vaccine.

This chain uses TRBV7-8 with TRBJ1-1; D unclear. Looked up from germline, CDR1 is SGHVS and CDR2 is FQNEAQ. Trimming stripped 2 bases from V and 6 bases from J, with 10 bases between. There are 13 residues in the CDR3. The CDR3 loop reads CASSLQTASEAFF. In nucleotides, the CDR3 is TGTGCCAGCAGCTTACAGACGGCCTCTGAAGCTTTCTTT.

V gene TRBV12-3 or TRBV12-4 combines with J gene TRBJ1-3; maybe TRBD1 (6 bases). V was pared by 2 bases and J by 3 bases, with 14 bases between. The CDR3 consists of 16 residues. CDR3 protein: CASSLRRGAGGNTIYF. The CDR3 DNA follows: TGTGCCAGCAGTTTACGGCGGGGGGCAGGTGGAAACACCATATATTTT.

This clonotype was counted a few times. CDR3 sequence reads: CASSLPPGGKPYEQYF. The CDR3 DNA reads as TGTGCCAGCAGTCTCCCCCCAGGCGGAAAACCCTACGAGCAGTACTTC. The chain employs TRBV25-1 and TRBJ2-7; D remains ambiguous. From germline, CDR1 is MGHDK and CDR2 SYGVNS. This CDR3 is 16 amino acids long. V was pared by 5 bases and J by 2 bases, with 19 bases between.

This clonotype came up a few times. The gene calls are TRBV5-1 and TRBJ1-4, with D hard to call. The CDR3 loop spans 13 amino acids. The germline V gene encodes CDR1 SGHRS and CDR2 YFSETQ. V was shortened by 4 bases and J by 6 bases, with 10 bases between the two germline ends. The CDR3 here is CASSPRPHEKLFF. The DNA for the CDR3 is TGCGCCAGCAGCCCGAGACCCCATGAAAAACTGTTTTTT.

The CDR3 sequence: CSVAGTARSGNTIYF. CDR3 nucleotide sequence: TGCAGCGTAGCCGGGACAGCGCGCTCTGGAAACACCATATATTTT. This rearrangement joins TRBV29-1 to TRBJ1-3; 7 positions match TRBD1. Trimming took 6 bases from V and 0 from J; bases not matched to a gene: 8. The CDR3 runs to 15 residues. Looked up from germline, CDR1 is SQVTM and CDR2 is ANQGSEA.

This clonotype was picked up many times. The gene calls are TRBV12-3 or TRBV12-4 and TRBJ1-4; D ambiguous. The CDR3 runs 12 residues. Trimming removed 0 bases at V and 8 bases at J, with 4 bases between. The CDR3: CASSLAAEKLFF. DNA for the CDR3: TGTGCCAGCAGTTTAGCGGCGGAAAAACTGTTTTTT.

This chain uses TRBV4-2 with TRBJ2-3; D gene ambiguous. V lost 2 bases and J lost 2, with 8 bases in between. The CDR3 contains 14 residues. Germline V gene sequence: CDR1 LGHNA, CDR2 YNFKEQ. CDR3 sequence (DNA): TGTGCCAGCAGCCAAAGGTATATCACAGATACGCAGTATTTT. It encodes CASSQRYITDTQYF.

The chain links TRBV7-6 to TRBJ2-3; D is ambiguous. Germline V CDR1 and CDR2: SGHVS, FNYEAQ. Trimming shortened V by 1 base and J by 1 base, and 12 bases separated the two germline ends. The CDR3 has 16 residues. For the CDR3, the DNA is TGTGCCAGCAGCTTAGGTGCGGCAGTTCGCACAGATACGCAGTATTTT. As protein: CASSLGAAVRTDTQYF.

This clonotype has only a few counts. The chain couples TRBV28 to TRBJ2-2, with D hard to call. V was shortened by 5 bases and J by 1 base, with 11 bases between the two germline ends. CDR3 size: 15 residues. The germline CDR1 and CDR2 sequences are MDHEN and SYDVKM. The CDR3 DNA follows: TGTGCCAGCAGTCGGACGGACCAGAACACCGGGGAGCTGTTTTTT. Amino acids: CASSRTDQNTGELFF. The variable domain in full, completed from reference TRBV28 and TRBJ2-2, reads DVKVTQSSRYLVKRTGEKVFLECVQDMDHENMFWYRQDPGLGLRLIYFSYDVKMKEKGDIPEGYSVSREKKERFSLILESASTNQTSMYLCASSRTDQNTGELFFGEGSRLTVL.